The 27 T cell receptor beta chains in this list originate from one sample, sequenced in a study of monozygotic twins with inflammatory bowel disease. From its re-call of the 5' RACE reads, TCRdb lists each CDR3 protein once, without DNA. Its listing shows approximately 330,000 distinct CDR3 sequences. Sample: blood. The source of these receptors is a human donor with ulcerative colitis or Crohn's disease, or a healthy co-twin of an affected twin (not recorded which).

The rearrangement links TRBV2 to TRBJ2-2. Germline-derived CDR1 and CDR2 are SNHLY and FYNNEI. This CDR3 spans 13 amino acids. The CDR3 sequence is CASSEQRIGELFF.

CDR3 in amino acids: CASSPGITDNEQFF. This chain links TRBV27 with TRBJ2-1; the D call of TRBD1 rests on TCRdb alone, since no DNA is present to check it. Germline V gene lookup returns CDR1 MNHEY and CDR2 SMNVEV (reference sequence). This CDR3 spans 14 amino acids.

This chain joins TRBV20-1 and TRBJ2-1; TCRdb names TRBD2, which stays unverified in the absence of DNA. Germline V gene sequence: CDR1 DFQATT, CDR2 SNEGSKA (reference sequence). The CDR3 totals 11 residues. This chain's CDR3 is CSARRPPNWFF.

The rearrangement links TRBV5-4 to TRBJ2-1. The CDR3 has 14 amino acids. Germline V gives CDR1 SGHNT, CDR2 YYREEE (reference sequence). CDR3 sequence: CASSPDDSYNEQFF.

V usage is TRBV5-1 and J usage is TRBJ2-1. Germline V CDR1 and CDR2: SGHRS, YFSETQ. The CDR3 is made up of 11 amino acids. The CDR3 region is CASSLAVLQFF.

The chain has TRBV11-2 and TRBJ2-7; the D gene TCRdb calls, TRBD2, cannot be checked with no DNA. The CDR3 is made up of 11 amino acids. Looked up from germline, CDR1 is SGHAT and CDR2 is FQNNGV. Here the CDR3 reads CASSVNPPGYF.

This chain links TRBV5-4 with TRBJ2-2; without DNA, the TCRdb call of TRBD2 cannot be checked. Germline CDR1 is SGHNT and CDR2 is YYREEE (reference sequence). This CDR3 has 17 residues. This CDR3 is CASSLDLTSGNTGELFF.

J is TRBJ1-4 and V is TRBV4-1; TCRdb's D gene call, TRBD1, goes unchecked for lack of DNA. The germline CDR1 and CDR2 sequences are MGHRA and YSYEKL. The CDR3 covers 13 residues. CDR3 in amino acids: CASSRQGYEKLFF.

The rearrangement links TRBV6-2 or TRBV6-3 to TRBJ1-1; TCRdb gives TRBD1 as the D gene, but with no DNA this cannot be confirmed. The CDR3 length is 13 residues. Germline loops: CDR1 MNHEY, CDR2 SVGEGT. The CDR3 is CASSLGQYTEAFF.

The chain links TRBV27 to TRBJ2-5; TCRdb calls TRBD2, which cannot be checked without DNA. The CDR3 has 14 amino acids. Germline loops: CDR1 MNHEY, CDR2 SMNVEV (reference sequence). This CDR3 reads CASAGEAGLETQYF.

The chain combines TRBV7-8 with TRBJ2-2. CDR1 is SGHVS and CDR2 is FQNEAQ in the germline V gene. This CDR3 is 15 amino acids long. Here the CDR3 reads CASSLSRSNTGELFF.

The V call is TRBV2, the J call TRBJ2-3; as DNA is missing, the TRBD1 call by TCRdb cannot be tested. The germline gives CDR1 SNHLY, CDR2 FYNNEI. The CDR3 extends over 13 amino acids. The chain's CDR3 is CASGRDQGDTQYF.

The gene calls are TRBV20-1 and TRBJ1-5. CDR1 is DFQATT, CDR2 SNEGSKA, per germline (reference sequence). This CDR3 is built from 15 residues. CDR3: CSARQRNEGNQPQHF.

V is TRBV4-1 and J is TRBJ2-3; TCRdb outputs TRBD1, but without DNA this stays unchecked. The CDR3 consists of 16 residues. The germline gives CDR1 MGHRA, CDR2 YSYEKL. The CDR3 is CASSPQGEGATDTQYF.

V gene TRBV5-6 combines with J gene TRBJ2-3; the TCRdb D gene call, TRBD1, has no DNA to confirm it. The germline CDR1 and CDR2 sequences are SGHDT and YYEEEE. This CDR3 has 17 residues. This CDR3 reads CASSPMKIWAQGDTQYF.

This chain joins TRBV7-8 and TRBJ1-6; the TCRdb call, TRBD1, lacks DNA for checking. Germline-derived CDR1 and CDR2 are SGHVS and FQNEAQ. The CDR3 sequence is 16 residues long. The chain's CDR3 is CASTLAVPTYNSPLHF.

The rearrangement joins TRBV5-1 to TRBJ1-1. This CDR3 region has 15 residues. CDR1 and CDR2 from the germline V gene are SGHRS and YFSETQ. The CDR3 spells CASSWQGSARAEAFF.

Here the CDR3 reads CASSYRAGDNNEQFF. The chain employs TRBV6-5 and TRBJ2-1; TCRdb's assignment of TRBD2 cannot be checked, as there is no DNA. This CDR3 contains 15 residues. Germline loops: CDR1 MNHEY, CDR2 SVGAGI.

The chain is built from TRBV5-1 and TRBJ2-7; TCRdb calls TRBD1, which cannot be checked without DNA. Germline CDR1 SGHRS, CDR2 YFSETQ. The length of the CDR3 is 13 residues. Here the CDR3 reads CASSRDGLYEQYF.

This rearrangement joins TRBV11-2 to TRBJ2-1; the D gene TCRdb calls, TRBD2, cannot be checked with no DNA. This CDR3 has 15 residues. Per the germline V gene, CDR1 is SGHAT and CDR2 is FQNNGV. The chain's CDR3 is CASSGGLAGVSEQFF.

The chain recombines TRBV28 with TRBJ1-1; TCRdb's D call, TRBD1, is unchecked because there is no DNA. The CDR3 length is 15 residues. Germline values: CDR1 MDHEN, CDR2 SYDVKM. The CDR3 region is CASSFWTGADTEAFF. The full variable domain, rest sourced from reference TRBV28 and TRBJ1-1, is DVKVTQSSRYLVKRTGEKVFLECVQDMDHENMFWYRQDPGLGLRLIYFSYDVKMKEKGDIPEGYSVSREKKERFSLILESASTNQTSMYLCASSFWTGADTEAFFGQGTRLTVV.

V and J are TRBV6-1 and TRBJ2-5; TCRdb reports TRBD1, a call that lacks DNA to check it against. Germline V gene sequence: CDR1 MNHNS, CDR2 SASEGT. This CDR3 is built from 17 residues. CDR3 in amino acids: CASSLSQTHRGLETQYF.

The chain recombines TRBV21-1 with TRBJ2-6; TCRdb's D gene call, TRBD2, goes unchecked for lack of DNA. TRBV21-1 is recorded as a pseudogene. The CDR3 loop spans 19 amino acids. The CDR3 sequence is CASSKGKGHSTSGANVLTF.

This rearrangement joins TRBV3-1 to TRBJ1-1; the TCRdb call, TRBD1, lacks DNA for checking. The CDR3 sequence is 12 residues long. Germline assignment: CDR1 LGHDT and CDR2 YNNKEL (reference sequence). The CDR3 region is CASSRQGFEAFF. The full variable domain, completed using reference TRBV3-1 and TRBJ1-1, is DTAVSQTPKYLVTQMGNDKSIKCEQNLGHDTMYWYKQDSKKFLKIMFSYNNKELIINETVPNRFSPKSPDKAHLNLHINSLELGDSAVYFCASSRQGFEAFFGQGTRLTVV.

The chain uses TRBV5-1 and TRBJ2-7; TCRdb selects TRBD1, and the lack of DNA leaves this call unchecked. This CDR3 is 15 amino acids long. From germline, CDR1 is SGHRS and CDR2 YFSETQ. This CDR3 reads CASSLSPDRENEQYF.

The chain links TRBV4-3 to TRBJ2-3; there is no DNA to check the TCRdb D call of TRBD1. The length of the CDR3 is 14 residues. From germline, CDR1 is LGHNA and CDR2 YSLEER. The CDR3 region is CASSQIQGRDTQYF.

The CDR3 spells CASSQLGPTGGYTF. This chain joins TRBV4-1 and TRBJ1-2. This CDR3 is built from 14 residues. Germline V gene sequence: CDR1 MGHRA, CDR2 YSYEKL.